This T cell receptor (beta chain) emerged from a study of technical replicates of blood from a few donors. Here immunoSEQ multiplex PCR was the method, and the copy in TCRdb shows in-frame clones only, minus some. This sample has roughly 79,000 clones, with just over 95% found just once. A remark on this clone: At one end the junction does not follow the germline gene, possibly because of a read error.

The CDR3 totals 15 residues. Germline V gene lookup returns CDR1 SGHAT and CDR2 FQNNGV. The sequenced sample consisted of T cells isolated from PBMCs. The V call is TRBV11-2, the J call TRBJ2-6; D might be TRBD1 (5 bases). The clonotype originates from a human donor in good health. For the CDR3, the DNA is TGTGCCAGCAGCATAGACAGCTCTGGGGCCAACGTCCTGACTTTC. Translation gives CASSIDSSGANVLTF.